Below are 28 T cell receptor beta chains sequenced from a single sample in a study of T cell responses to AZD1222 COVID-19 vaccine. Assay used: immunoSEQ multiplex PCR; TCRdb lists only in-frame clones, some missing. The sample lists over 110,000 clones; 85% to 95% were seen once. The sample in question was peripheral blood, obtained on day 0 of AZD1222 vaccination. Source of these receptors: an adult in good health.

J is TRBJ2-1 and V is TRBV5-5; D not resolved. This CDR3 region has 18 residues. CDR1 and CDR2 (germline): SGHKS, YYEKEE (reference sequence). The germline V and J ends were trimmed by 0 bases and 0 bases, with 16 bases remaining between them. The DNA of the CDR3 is TGTGCCAGCAGCTTGGTTGCCACAGTCTCCAGCTCCTACAATGAGCAGTTCTTC. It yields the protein CASSLVATVSSSYNEQFF.

DNA of the CDR3: TGTGCCAGCTCTACTTCCGATACGCAGTATTTT. It translates to CASSTSDTQYF. This sequence joins TRBV27 and TRBJ2-3; D remains unclear. The CDR3 has 11 residues. CDR1 is MNHEY and CDR2 is SMNVEV in the germline V gene (reference sequence). Deletions cut 8 bases from V and 6 bases from J, with 9 bases between.

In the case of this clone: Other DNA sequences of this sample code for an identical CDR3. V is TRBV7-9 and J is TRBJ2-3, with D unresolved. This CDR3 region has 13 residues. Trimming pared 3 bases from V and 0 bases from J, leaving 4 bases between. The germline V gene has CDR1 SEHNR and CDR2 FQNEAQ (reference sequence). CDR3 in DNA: TGTGCCAGCAGCTTGGGGAGCACAGATACGCAGTATTTT. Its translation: CASSLGSTDTQYF.

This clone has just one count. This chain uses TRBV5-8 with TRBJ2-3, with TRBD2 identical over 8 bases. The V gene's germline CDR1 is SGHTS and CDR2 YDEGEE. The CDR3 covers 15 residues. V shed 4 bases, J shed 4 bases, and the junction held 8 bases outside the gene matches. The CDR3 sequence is CASSRSGRLPDTQYF. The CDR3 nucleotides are TGTGCCAGCAGCCGCAGCGGGAGATTACCAGATACGCAGTATTTT.

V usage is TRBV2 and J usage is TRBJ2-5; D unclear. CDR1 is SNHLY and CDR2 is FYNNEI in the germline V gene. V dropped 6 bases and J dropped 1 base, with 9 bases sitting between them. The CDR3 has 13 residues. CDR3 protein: CASSPRAQETQYF. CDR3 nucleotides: TGTGCCAGCAGCCCTAGGGCCCAAGAGACCCAGTACTTC.

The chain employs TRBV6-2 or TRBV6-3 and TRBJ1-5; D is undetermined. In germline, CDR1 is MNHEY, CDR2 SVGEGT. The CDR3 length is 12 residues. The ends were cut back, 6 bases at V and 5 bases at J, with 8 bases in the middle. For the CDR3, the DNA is TGTGCCAGCAGCCGTGCCGATCAGCCCCAGCATTTT. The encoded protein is CASSRADQPQHF.

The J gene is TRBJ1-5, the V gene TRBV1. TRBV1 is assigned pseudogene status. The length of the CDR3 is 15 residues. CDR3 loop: CTSSQDSARNQPQHF. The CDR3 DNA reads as TGCACCAGCAGCCAAGACAGCGCCCGCAATCAGCCCCAGCATTTT.

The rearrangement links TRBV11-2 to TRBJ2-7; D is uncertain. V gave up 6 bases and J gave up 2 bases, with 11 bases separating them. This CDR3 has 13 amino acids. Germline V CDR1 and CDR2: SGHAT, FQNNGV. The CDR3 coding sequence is TGTGCCAGCAGACACATCGGCGCCTACGAGCAGTACTTC. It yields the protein CASRHIGAYEQYF.

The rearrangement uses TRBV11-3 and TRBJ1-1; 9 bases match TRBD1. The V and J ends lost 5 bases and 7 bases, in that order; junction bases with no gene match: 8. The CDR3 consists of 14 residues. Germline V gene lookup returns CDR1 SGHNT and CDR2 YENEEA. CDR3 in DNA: TGTGCCAGCAGCAAGCGACAGGGGGTAGGTGAAGCTTTCTTT. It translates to CASSKRQGVGEAFF.

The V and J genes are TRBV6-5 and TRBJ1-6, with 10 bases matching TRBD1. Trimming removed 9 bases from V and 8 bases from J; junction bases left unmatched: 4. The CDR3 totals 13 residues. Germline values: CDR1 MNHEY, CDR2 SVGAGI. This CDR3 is CASRQGADSPLHF. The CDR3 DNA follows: TGTGCCAGTAGACAGGGGGCGGATTCACCCCTCCACTTT.

CDR3: CASSLGQGGSYEQYF. The CDR3 DNA follows: TGTGCCAGCAGCTTAGGACAGGGGGGATCCTACGAGCAGTACTTC. The gene calls are TRBV7-8 and TRBJ2-7; TRBD1 matches at 9 bases. The CDR3 loop spans 15 amino acids. Germline V gene lookup returns CDR1 SGHVS and CDR2 FQNEAQ. The ends lost 1 base at V and 1 base at J; junction bases unmatched: 2. The full variable domain, rest sourced from reference TRBV7-8 and TRBJ2-7, is GAGVSQSPRYKVAKRGQDVALRCDPISGHVSLFWYQQALGQGPEFLTYFQNEAQLDKSGLPSDRFFAERPEGSVSTLKIQRTQQEDSAVYLCASSLGQGGSYEQYFGPGTRLTVT.

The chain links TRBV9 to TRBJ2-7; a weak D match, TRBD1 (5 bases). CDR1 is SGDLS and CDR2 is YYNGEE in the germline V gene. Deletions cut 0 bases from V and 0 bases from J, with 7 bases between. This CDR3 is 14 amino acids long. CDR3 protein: CASSVGGLSYEQYF. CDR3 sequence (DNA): TGTGCCAGCAGCGTAGGGGGCCTCTCCTACGAGCAGTACTTC. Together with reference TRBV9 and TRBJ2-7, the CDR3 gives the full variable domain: DSGVTQTPKHLITATGQRVTLRCSPRSGDLSVYWYQQSLDQGLQFLIQYYNGEERAKGNILERFSAQQFPDLHSELNLSSLELGDSALYFCASSVGGLSYEQYFGPGTRLTVT.

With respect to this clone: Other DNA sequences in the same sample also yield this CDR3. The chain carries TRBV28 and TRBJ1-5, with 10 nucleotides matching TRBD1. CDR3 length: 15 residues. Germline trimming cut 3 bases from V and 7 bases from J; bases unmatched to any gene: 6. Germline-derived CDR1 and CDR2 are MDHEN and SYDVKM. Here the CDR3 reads CASSLGQGFRQPQHF. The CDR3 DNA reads TGTGCCAGCAGTTTGGGACAGGGGTTCCGGCAGCCCCAGCATTTT.

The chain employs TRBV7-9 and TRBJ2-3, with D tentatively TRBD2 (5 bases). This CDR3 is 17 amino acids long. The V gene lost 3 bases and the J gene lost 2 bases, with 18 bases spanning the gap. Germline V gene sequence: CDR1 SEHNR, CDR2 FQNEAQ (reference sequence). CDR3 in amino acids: CASSFGILMGTTDTQYF. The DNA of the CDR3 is TGTGCCAGCAGCTTCGGGATTTTGATGGGAACCACAGATACGCAGTATTTT.

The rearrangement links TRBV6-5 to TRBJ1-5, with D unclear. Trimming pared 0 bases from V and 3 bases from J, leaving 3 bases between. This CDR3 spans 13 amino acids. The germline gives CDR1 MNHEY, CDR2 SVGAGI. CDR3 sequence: CASSYSNNQPQHF. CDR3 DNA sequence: TGTGCCAGCAGTTACTCAAACAATCAGCCCCAGCATTTT.

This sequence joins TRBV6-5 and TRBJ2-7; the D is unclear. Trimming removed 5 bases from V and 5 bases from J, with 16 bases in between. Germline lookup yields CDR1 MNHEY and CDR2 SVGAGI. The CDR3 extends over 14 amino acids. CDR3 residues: CASSPRTHSHEQYF. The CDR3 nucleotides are TGTGCCAGCAGTCCACGGACCCATTCCCACGAGCAGTACTTC.

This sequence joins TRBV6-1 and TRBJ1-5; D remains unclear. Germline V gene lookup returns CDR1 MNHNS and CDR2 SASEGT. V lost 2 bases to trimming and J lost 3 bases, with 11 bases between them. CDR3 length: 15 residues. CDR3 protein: CASSESTGNNQPQHF. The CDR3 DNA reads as TGTGCCAGCAGTGAAAGTACCGGGAACAATCAGCCCCAGCATTTT.

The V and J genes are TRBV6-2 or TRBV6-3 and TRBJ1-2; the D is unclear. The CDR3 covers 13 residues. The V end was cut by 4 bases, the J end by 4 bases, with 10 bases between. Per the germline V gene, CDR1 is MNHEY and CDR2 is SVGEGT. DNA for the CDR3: TGTGCCAGCAGTTGGGGTTCCAGCTATGGCTACACCTTC. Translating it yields CASSWGSSYGYTF.

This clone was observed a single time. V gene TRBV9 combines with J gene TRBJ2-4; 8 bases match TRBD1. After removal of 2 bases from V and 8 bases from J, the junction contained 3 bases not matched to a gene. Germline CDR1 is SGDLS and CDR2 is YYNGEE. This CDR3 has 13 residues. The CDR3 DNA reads TGTGCCAGCAGCGTCGGGACAGGCTACATTCAGTACTTC. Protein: CASSVGTGYIQYF.

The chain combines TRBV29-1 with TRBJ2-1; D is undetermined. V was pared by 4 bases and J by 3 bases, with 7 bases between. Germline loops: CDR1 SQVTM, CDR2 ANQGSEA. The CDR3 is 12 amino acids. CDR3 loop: CSVVVVYNEQFF. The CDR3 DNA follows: TGCAGCGTTGTAGTAGTCTACAATGAGCAGTTCTTC.

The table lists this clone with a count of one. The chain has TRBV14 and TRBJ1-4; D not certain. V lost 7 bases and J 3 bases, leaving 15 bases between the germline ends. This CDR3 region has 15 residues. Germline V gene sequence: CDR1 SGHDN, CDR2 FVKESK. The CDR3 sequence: CASTPNSGANEKLFF. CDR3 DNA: TGTGCCAGCACCCCGAACTCTGGGGCTAATGAAAAACTGTTTTTT.

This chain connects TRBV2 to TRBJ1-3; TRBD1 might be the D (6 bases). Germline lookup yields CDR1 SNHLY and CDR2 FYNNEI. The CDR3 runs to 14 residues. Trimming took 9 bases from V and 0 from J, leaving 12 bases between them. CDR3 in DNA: TGTGCCAGTGGGACAATCCCCTCTGGAAACACCATATATTTT. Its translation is CASGTIPSGNTIYF.

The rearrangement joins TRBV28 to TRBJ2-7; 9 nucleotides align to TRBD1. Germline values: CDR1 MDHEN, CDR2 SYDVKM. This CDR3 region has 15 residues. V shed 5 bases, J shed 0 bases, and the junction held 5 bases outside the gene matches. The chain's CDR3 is CASSIRDRDSYEQYF. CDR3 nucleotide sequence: TGTGCCAGCAGTATCCGGGACAGGGACTCCTACGAGCAGTACTTC.

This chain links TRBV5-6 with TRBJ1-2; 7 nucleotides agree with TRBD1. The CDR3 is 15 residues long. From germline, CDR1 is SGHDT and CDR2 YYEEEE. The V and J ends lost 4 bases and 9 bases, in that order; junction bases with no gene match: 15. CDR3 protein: CASSGARTGPLSYTF. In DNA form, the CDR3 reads TGTGCCAGCAGCGGAGCAAGGACAGGACCTCTCAGCTACACCTTC.

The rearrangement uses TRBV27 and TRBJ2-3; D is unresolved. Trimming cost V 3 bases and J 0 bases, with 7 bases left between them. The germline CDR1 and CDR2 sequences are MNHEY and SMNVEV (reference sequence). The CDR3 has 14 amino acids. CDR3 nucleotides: TGTGCCAGCAGTTTTGGGTTGAGCACAGATACGCAGTATTTT. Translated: CASSFGLSTDTQYF.

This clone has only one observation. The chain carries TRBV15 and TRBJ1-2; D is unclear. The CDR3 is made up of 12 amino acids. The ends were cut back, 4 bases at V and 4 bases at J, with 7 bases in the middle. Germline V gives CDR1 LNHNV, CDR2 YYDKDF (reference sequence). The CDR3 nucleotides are TGTGCCACCAGCACTACAAGCTATGGCTACACCTTC. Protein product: CATSTTSYGYTF.

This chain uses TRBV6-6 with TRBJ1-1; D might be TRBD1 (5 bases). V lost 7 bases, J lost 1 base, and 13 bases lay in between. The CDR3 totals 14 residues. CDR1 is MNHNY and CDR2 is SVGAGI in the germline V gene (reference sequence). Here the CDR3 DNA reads TGTGCCAGCAATATAGGGGCGGGGAACACTGAAGCTTTCTTT. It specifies CASNIGAGNTEAFF.

CDR3 residues: CASSKRLAEQYF. Here the CDR3 DNA reads TGTGCCAGCTCAAAGAGGCTGGCCGAGCAGTACTTC. V is TRBV28 and J is TRBJ2-7; D is unresolved. Trimming left V 8 bases short and J 6 bases short, with 14 bases between. CDR1 and CDR2 (germline): MDHEN, SYDVKM. The CDR3 consists of 12 residues.